These 32 T cell receptor beta chains originate from one sample sequenced in a study of breast tumors, draining lymph nodes, adjacent tissues. Axillary draining lymph nodes of breast cancer patients supplied the node samples. TCRdb recomputed calls from the multiplex PCR reads with MiXCR, one row per CDR3 protein. The table has 150,000 to 200,000 distinct CDR3 sequences, around 33% seen once. The sample comprised axillary lymph node tissue. The receptors were sampled from a female donor with breast cancer. Some clones in this sample may be carry-over from other donors' samples.

This clonotype has a count of ten or more. CDR3 bases: TGTGCCAGCAACCCTTCGAAGGCGGGCATACTAGAGCAGTTCTTC. Residues: CASNPSKAGILEQFF. V and J are TRBV5-6 and TRBJ2-1; possibly TRBD2 for D (5 bases). Germline V CDR1 and CDR2: SGHDT, YYEEEE. The CDR3 has 15 residues. The V and J ends lost 6 bases and 10 bases respectively, with 23 bases between them.

This clonotype was observed many times. CDR3 in DNA: TGTGCCAGCAGCTTAGGGACAACCACAGATACGCAGTATTTT. Translating gives CASSLGTTTDTQYF. This chain links TRBV11-3 with TRBJ2-3; tentatively, D is TRBD1 (5 bases). CDR1 and CDR2 from the germline V gene are SGHNT and YENEEA. The CDR3 runs 14 residues. Trimming pared 1 base from V and 2 bases from J, leaving 7 bases between.

The J gene is TRBJ2-3, the V gene TRBV12-3 or TRBV12-4; TRBD2 agrees at 14 bases. The CDR3 loop spans 17 amino acids. V lost 5 bases to trimming and J lost 3 bases; unmatched junction nucleotides: 7. CDR3 coding DNA: TGTGCCAGCAGTGACGCCGGGACTAGCGGGAGAACAGATACGCAGTATTTT. It codes for CASSDAGTSGRTDTQYF.

The gene calls are TRBV10-1 and TRBJ2-5, with a tentative D call TRBD2 (6 bases). This CDR3 is 15 amino acids long. CDR1 and CDR2 (germline): WNHNN, SYGVQD (reference sequence). The V end lost 4 bases, the J end lost 5 bases, and 17 bases lay between the germline ends. The DNA of the CDR3 is TGCGCCAGCAGTGTCGGGGGAGGCCCTTGGGAGACCCAGTACTTC. This translates into CASSVGGGPWETQYF.

Concerning this clonotype: A read error may explain this, as a much larger clone is one base away. The rearrangement uses TRBV10-1 and TRBJ2-3; D is perhaps TRBD2 (6 bases). The V gene's germline CDR1 is WNHNN and CDR2 SYGVQD (reference sequence). V was shortened by 8 bases and J by 4 bases, with 19 bases between the two germline ends. This CDR3 contains 15 residues. The CDR3 loop reads CASSPGGVGADTQYF. The CDR3 nucleotides are TGCGCCAGCTCCCCGGGCGGGGTCGGGGCAGATACGCAGTATTTT.

The genes are TRBV20-1 and TRBJ2-5; 7 bases are a match to TRBD2. This CDR3 spans 14 amino acids. Germline V CDR1 and CDR2: DFQATT, SNEGSKA (reference sequence). V shed 6 bases, J shed 4 bases, and the junction held 11 bases outside the gene matches. The CDR3 spells CSAARDYPGETQYF. The CDR3 DNA sequence: TGCAGTGCCGCCCGGGACTACCCCGGAGAGACCCAGTACTTC.

This clonotype was detected many times. The chain employs TRBV6-2 or TRBV6-3 and TRBJ2-7, with D tentatively TRBD1 (6 bases). This CDR3 has 16 amino acids. CDR1 and CDR2 (germline): MNHEY, SVGEGT. V was pared by 0 bases and J by 4 bases, with 16 bases between. For the CDR3, the DNA is TGTGCCAGCAGTTACTCGGCGGGTCAGGGGTGGTACGAGCAGTACTTC. The encoded protein is CASSYSAGQGWYEQYF.

The genes are TRBV2 and TRBJ1-1, with a weak D call TRBD1 (5 bases). This CDR3 contains 19 residues. Germline CDR1 reads SNHLY; CDR2 reads FYNNEI. V lost 0 bases, J lost 4 bases, and 24 bases lay in between. The CDR3 DNA reads TGTGCCAGCAGTGAAGCGCTTCAGGAACAGGCGCGATGGTCCACTGAAGCTTTCTTT. This gives the protein CASSEALQEQARWSTEAFF.

This clonotype was seen at least ten times. The genes are TRBV20-1 and TRBJ1-2; 7 positions agree with TRBD1. The CDR3 runs 14 residues. Germline values: CDR1 DFQATT, CDR2 SNEGSKA (reference sequence). With V trimmed by 5 bases and J by 3 bases, 9 bases remained unmatched. CDR3 coding DNA: TGCAGTGCTCTGAGACAGGGACAGTACTATGGCTACACCTTC. It specifies CSALRQGQYYGYTF.

This clonotype has a count of ten or more. The gene calls are TRBV7-6 and TRBJ2-1, with TRBD2 matching over 7 bases. The CDR3 totals 16 residues. Germline CDR1 SGHVS, CDR2 FNYEAQ. J lost 1 base, V lost 5 bases, and 8 bases had no gene match. CDR3 DNA sequence: TGTGCCAGCAGCCGCGGAGGAGCGGGGTCCTACAATGAGCAGTTCTTC. Residues: CASSRGGAGSYNEQFF.

There are a few counts of this clonotype. Just one base apart from a much larger clone, this may be a read error. The chain is built from TRBV20-1 and TRBJ2-7, with TRBD1 matching 9 bases. This CDR3 comprises 13 residues. Germline loops: CDR1 DFQATT, CDR2 SNEGSKA (reference sequence). Trimming cost V 4 bases and J 9 bases; bases outside gene matches: 10. Here the CDR3 reads CSAITGTGKAQYF. The CDR3 nucleotides read TGCAGTGCTATAACCGGGACAGGGAAGGCGCAGTACTTC.

This clonotype was seen only a few times. This may be a read error, as it is one base from a much larger clone. This chain links TRBV12-3 or TRBV12-4 with TRBJ1-2, with 12 bases lining up with TRBD1. There are 18 residues in the CDR3. The J segment lost 2 bases and the V segment lost 3 bases, leaving 10 bases of the junction unmatched. This chain's CDR3 is CASSFRRDRGLRNYGYTF. CDR3 bases: TGTGCCAGCAGTTTCAGGCGGGACAGGGGGCTACGGAACTATGGCTACACCTTC.

This clonotype was recorded many times. The J gene is TRBJ2-7, the V gene TRBV5-1; 11 bases agree with TRBD2. This CDR3 region has 15 residues. Trimming removed 3 bases from V and 4 bases from J; junction bases left unmatched: 6. CDR1 is SGHRS and CDR2 is YFSETQ in the germline V gene. Here the CDR3 reads CASSSRLAGSYEQYF. CDR3 bases: TGCGCCAGCAGCTCGAGACTAGCGGGGTCGTACGAGCAGTACTTC.

This clonotype was observed at least ten times. V and J are TRBV24-1 and TRBJ2-3; tentative D call: TRBD2 (6 bases). Germline V gene sequence: CDR1 KGHDR, CDR2 SFDVKD. Trimming cost V 3 bases and J 2 bases, with 17 bases left between them. This CDR3 has 17 amino acids. The CDR3 loop is CATSDINAGTLTDTQYF. For the CDR3, the DNA is TGTGCCACCAGTGATATAAATGCCGGGACTCTCACAGATACGCAGTATTTT.

As regards this clonotype: At one of its ends the junction is not consistent with the germline gene, which may arise from a read error. V gene TRBV15 combines with J gene TRBJ2-1, with TRBD1 as a possible D gene (5 bases). The length of the CDR3 is 18 residues. Germline CDR1 and CDR2: LNHNV and YYDKDF (reference sequence). The CDR3 region is CATSIKVGRPSSYNEQLF. The CDR3, as DNA: TGTGCCACCAGCATCAAAGTGGGGCGGCCAAGCTCCTACAATGAGCAGCTCTTC.

The V and J genes are TRBV19 and TRBJ2-7; TRBD2 aligns across 12 bases. With 7 bases clipped from V and 2 bases from J, the junction kept 9 bases outside the gene matches. Germline CDR1 and CDR2: LNHDA and SQIVND (reference sequence). There are 16 residues in the CDR3. The CDR3: CASTTGASGRAYEQYF. In DNA form, the CDR3 reads TGTGCCAGTACCACGGGGGCTAGCGGGAGGGCCTACGAGCAGTACTTC.

This clonotype was seen only a few times. CDR3 coding DNA: TGTGCCTGGAGACTCGGAAGTCCTGAAGCTTTCTTT. It encodes CAWRLGSPEAFF. The gene calls are TRBV30 and TRBJ1-1; D is unclear. Trimming cost V 3 bases and J 6 bases, with 11 bases left between them. Germline lookup yields CDR1 GTSNPN and CDR2 SVGIG (reference sequence). This CDR3 has 12 amino acids.

This chain joins TRBV12-3 or TRBV12-4 and TRBJ1-3, with a weak D call TRBD1 (5 bases). The CDR3 contains 14 residues. Trimming shortened V by 6 bases and J by 1 base, and 10 bases separated the two germline ends. The CDR3, as DNA: TGTGCCAGCAGGGGGCGACGGTCTGGAAACACCATATATTTT. This codes for CASRGRRSGNTIYF.

Regarding this clonotype: Mismatch with germline at one junction end may stem from a read error. The rearrangement uses TRBV19 and TRBJ2-3, with 11 bases aligning to TRBD2. Germline V lookup: CDR1 LNHDA, CDR2 SQIVND (reference sequence). This CDR3 region has 14 residues. The CDR3 region has the DNA TGTGTCAGTGCCGGGACTAGCGGATCCTACGAGCAGTATTTT. Its protein product is CVSAGTSGSYEQYF.

This clonotype was seen repeatedly, ten times or more. The chain uses TRBV6-5 and TRBJ2-1; the match to TRBD2 covers 7 bases. This CDR3 has 17 amino acids. Germline CDR1 is MNHEY and CDR2 is SVGAGI. V shed 5 bases, J shed 0 bases, and the junction held 10 bases outside the gene matches. CDR3 amino acids: CASSLLATLSSYNEQFF. For the CDR3, the DNA is TGTGCCAGCAGTCTACTAGCGACACTGAGCTCCTACAATGAGCAGTTCTTC.

Remarks on this clonotype: One junction end does not reproduce the germline sequence, and a read error may be involved. The rearrangement links TRBV5-6 to TRBJ2-1, with D uncertain. Looked up from germline, CDR1 is SGHDT and CDR2 is YYEEEE. The CDR3 has 14 amino acids. The CDR3 region is CASSLFTARNEQFF. The CDR3 DNA reads as TGCGCCAGCAGCTTGTTCACGGCAAGGAATGAGCAGTTCTTC.

The rearrangement uses TRBV20-1 and TRBJ2-3; D perhaps matches TRBD2 (5 bases). In germline, CDR1 is DFQATT, CDR2 SNEGSKA (reference sequence). This CDR3 comprises 13 residues. Trimming pared 0 bases from V and 6 bases from J, leaving 10 bases between. This CDR3 is CSARDLGADTQYF. The DNA of the CDR3 is TGCAGTGCTAGAGATTTGGGAGCGGATACGCAGTATTTT.

This clonotype was seen a few times. Just one base apart from a much larger clone, this may be a read error. The chain has TRBV30 and TRBJ2-7; D may be TRBD1 or TRBD2 (5 bases each). CDR3 size: 14 residues. V was trimmed by 0 bases and J by 6 bases, leaving 15 bases between them. The germline V gene encodes CDR1 GTSNPN and CDR2 SVGIG (reference sequence). CDR3 sequence: CAWSVAPLGGEQYF. CDR3 in DNA: TGTGCCTGGAGTGTAGCCCCCCTTGGGGGCGAGCAGTACTTC.

This clonotype was seen ten or more times. V usage is TRBV24-1 and J usage is TRBJ1-2; 7 nucleotides match TRBD1. Germline V gene sequence: CDR1 KGHDR, CDR2 SFDVKD. The CDR3 consists of 16 residues. Unmatched junction bases numbered 13, after V lost 3 bases and J lost 7 bases. CDR3 coding DNA: TGTGCCACCAGTGATAAGAGGGGGCGCGGGTCGGCTGGCTACACCTTC. Residues: CATSDKRGRGSAGYTF.

This clonotype was detected ten times or more. This could be a read error, since a much larger clone is one nucleotide away. Because it lacks the conserved phenylalanine or tryptophan at the end, this CDR3 is likely a read error. The genes are TRBV9 and TRBJ2-5; D perhaps matches TRBD1 (6 bases). V lost 4 bases, J lost 3 bases, and 10 bases lay in between. The CDR3 spans 13 residues. Germline CDR1 and CDR2: SGDLS and YYNGEE. The CDR3 protein is CASSTSGEETQYS. The CDR3 nucleotides read TGTGCCAGCAGCACCTCAGGGGAAGAGACCCAGTACTCC.

Concerning this clonotype itself: A much more abundant neighbour one base away suggests this may be a read error. The rearrangement joins TRBV20-1 to TRBJ2-5; D may be TRBD2 (5 bases). Germline V gene sequence: CDR1 DFQATT, CDR2 SNEGSKA (reference sequence). This CDR3 region has 14 residues. Trimming removed 4 bases at V and 8 bases at J, with 20 bases between. The CDR3 DNA reads as TGCAGTGCTACTGTGGAGGCCAACCAGGACACCCAGTACTTC. Its protein is CSATVEANQDTQYF.

This clonotype was recorded many times. V usage is TRBV5-5 and J usage is TRBJ2-5; no reliable D call. Germline CDR1 reads SGHKS; CDR2 reads YYEKEE (reference sequence). The germline V and J ends were trimmed by 0 bases and 2 bases, with 8 bases remaining between them. The length of the CDR3 is 14 residues. The CDR3 DNA is TGTGCCAGCAGCTTGGAGGGCAGACAAGAGACCCAGTACTTC. The encoded protein is CASSLEGRQETQYF.

This clonotype was observed a few times. It may be a read error: a sequence one base away is much more abundant. J is TRBJ1-2 and V is TRBV6-5; no firm D call. This CDR3 has 14 amino acids. Germline values: CDR1 MNHEY, CDR2 SVGAGI. Here the CDR3 reads CASSHSRQNYGYTF. The CDR3 DNA reads as TGTGCCAGCAGTCACTCTAGGCAAAACTATGGCTACACCTTC.

To note about this clonotype: A single base separates this from a much larger clone, so it may be a read error. Since the CDR3 does not end with the conserved phenylalanine or tryptophan, this likely comes from a read error. The chain links TRBV3-1 to TRBJ2-5; 14 nucleotides align to TRBD2. After removal of 4 bases from V and 4 bases from J, the junction contained 5 bases not matched to a gene. The CDR3 runs to 16 residues. CDR1 and CDR2 (germline): LGHDT, YNNKEL (reference sequence). The CDR3 is CASSLRTSGGSETQYS. CDR3 nucleotide sequence: TGTGCCAGCAGCCTCAGGACTAGCGGGGGGTCAGAGACCCAGTACTCC.

There are many counts of this clonotype. The rearrangement links TRBV10-3 to TRBJ2-7, with D possibly being TRBD2 (6 bases). The CDR3 consists of 20 residues. Germline lookup yields CDR1 ENHRY and CDR2 SYGVKD. With 8 bases removed from V and 6 bases from J, the gap between germline ends came to 38 bases. The CDR3 here is CAIGGERSSRIRLSTSEQYF. CDR3 DNA: TGTGCCATCGGCGGGGAGCGATCCTCCCGAATCCGACTCTCAACTAGCGAGCAGTACTTC.

With respect to this clonotype: A junction boundary mismatches the germline segment, possibly from a read error. The V call is TRBV10-1, the J call TRBJ2-5, with D maybe TRBD1 (5 bases). This CDR3 has 14 residues. Germline V gene sequence: CDR1 WNHNN, CDR2 SYGVQD (reference sequence). The CDR3 bases are TGCGCCAGCAGTGAGTCGACAGCCCAAGAGACCCGGTACTTC. Its translation is CASSESTAQETRYF.

Remarks on this clonotype: It is unclear where the CDR3 begins or ends on the DNA, so no DNA is shown, and the CDR3 is as TCRdb lists it. The chain links TRBV11-1 to TRBJ1-5; TRBD1, the table's D call, was not compared with the DNA. Inclusive of both ends, the CDR3 amounts to 22 amino acids. Germline lookup yields CDR1 SGHAT and CDR2 FQDESV (reference sequence). CDR3 region: CASSWGQSTNEKLFFGSGTQHF.